This T cell receptor (beta chain) appears in the sequencing data of a study of T cells in Graves' hyperthyroidism and ophthalmopathy (dated by TCRdb to between 2018 and 2020). Regarding the study in general: Peripheral blood samples were taken at the time of initial diagnosis, prior to any treatment. TCR V-J signatures able to tell the groups apart were searched for in a discovery cohort of 90 to 100 patients, of whom fewer than 45 had Graves' ophthalmopathy and around 57 had stable Graves' hyperthyroidism. An independent validation cohort of around 19 hyperthyroidism patients and over 15 patients who later progressed to ophthalmopathy tested prospective prediction of ophthalmopathy. For training and testing, the 100 or so patients in the discovery cohort were randomly divided in a 7:3 ratio. Thyroid tissue and blood T-cell repertoires from six Graves' hyperthyroidism patients were also compared in the study. Following sampling, methimazole starting at 30 mg daily was given to hyperthyroidism patients, and high-dose intravenous methylprednisolone was given to ophthalmopathy patients. TCR Vbeta CDR3 sequencing of some 140 peripheral blood samples (43 ophthalmopathy, under 80 hyperthyroidism and approximately 17 progressor patients) is reported in the paper.

CDR3 length: 17 amino acids, cysteine to phenylalanine. The only DNA kept is the CDR3, 51 bases in frame from the first base. V lost 5 bases and J lost 0 bases, and the count of bases not matched to a germline gene is 5. The paper as a whole reports these results and caveats: Blood samples also contained most of the expanded thyroid clonotypes (frequency above 0.001), which suggests that blood repertoires may reflect thyroid immune responses. Ophthalmopathy was separated from stable hyperthyroidism by a 13 V-J signature model, with around 90% sensitivity and about 81% specificity obtained in cross-validation and 80%/75% obtained in testing. No statistical method was used to set the sample size in advance, and investigators knew the group allocation. In validation, the model predicted progression to ophthalmopathy with approximately 71% sensitivity and 72% to 85% specificity, a median of 6.5 months before onset.

A patient counted as having stable Graves' hyperthyroidism if no progression to ophthalmopathy occurred over 18 months of follow-up. Hyperthyroidism patients were newly diagnosed, with disease duration under 2 months, and aged 18 to 65 years. The study excluded patients with uncontrolled infections, other autoimmune diseases, pregnancy or lactation. Diagnoses were based on clinical symptoms, serum thyroxine and TRAb, thyroid ultrasound and orbital computed tomography. Ficoll-Paque density gradient centrifugation was used to isolate PBMCs from about 10 ml of fresh peripheral blood. Trizol reagent was used to extract total RNA, and RNA quality was then checked on an Agilent 2100 Bioanalyzer. Remarks on this clonotype: Its antigen has not been determined. Base qualities are not at hand, and no much larger clone is one base apart.

TCR beta CDR3 regions were amplified from RNA transcripts. For the first round of RT-PCR on the TCR CDR3, the HTBI primer set was used together with the Qiagen OneStep RT-PCR kit. Libraries were constructed in a second round of multiplex PCR, after which size selection and purification were performed. The libraries were sequenced on an Illumina HiSeq2000 using paired-end 100 bp reads. The authors' analysis ran thus. Raw data were processed with SOAPnuke, discarding reads with adapters, uncalled bases, mean Phred below 15, or no exact constant-primer or identifier match. High-quality paired reads were merged using COPE v1.2.5, and each unique nucleotide sequence was defined as a clonotype. MiTCR v1.1 was used to align clonotypes to the IMGT TRBV, TRBD and TRBJ reference segments. The analysis included only V-J combinations with a frequency above 0.0001, which together covered more than 98% of the repertoires. A TCS score was defined as the ratio of F50 (clonal expansion) to E x V (chaos), with BLOSUM62-based TCRdist applied between CDR3 peptides within each V-J. Welch's t-statistics and random forest reduced around 510 V-J features to 13, which were used in a naive Bayes classifier (R e1071). Starting from the raw public reads, TCRdb applied fastp trimming at Q25, assembled clones with MiXCR and retained in-frame beta chains. Each entry merges the rows of one CDR3 protein and shows their most common DNA and genes. What appears here as the V and J calls and clone size reflects TCRdb's work, not the paper's. The sample table holds 700,000 or so distinct CDR3 sequences, of which roughly 17% were seen once. 8.4% of the sample is taken by the ten largest.

The rearrangement combines TRBV12-3 or TRBV12-4 with TRBJ2-6, and 9 junctional nucleotides match TRBD2. The sample was blood. This TCR was recovered from a man aged 18 to 30 with Graves' hyperthyroidism. The nucleotides read TGTGCCAGCAGTCCAAGCGGGGGGAGCTCTGGGGCCAACGTCCTGACTTTC. This codes for CASSPSGGSSGANVLTF.